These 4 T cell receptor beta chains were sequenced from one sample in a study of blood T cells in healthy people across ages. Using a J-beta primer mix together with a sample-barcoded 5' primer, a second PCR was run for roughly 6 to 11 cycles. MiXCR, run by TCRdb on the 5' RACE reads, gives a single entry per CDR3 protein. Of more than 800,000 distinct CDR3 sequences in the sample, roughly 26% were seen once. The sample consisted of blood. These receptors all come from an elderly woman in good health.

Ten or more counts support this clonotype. CDR3 sequence reads: CASSLVGRDRKYGYTF. CDR3 nucleotides: TGTGCCAGCAGCTTAGTGGGTAGGGACAGGAAATATGGCTACACCTTC. The chain has TRBV7-2 and TRBJ1-2; 8 bases align to TRBD1. CDR1 is SGHTA and CDR2 is FQGNSA in the germline V gene. J lost 5 bases, V lost 1 base, and 9 bases had no gene match. The CDR3 length is 16 residues. The whole variable domain, filled in from reference TRBV7-2 and TRBJ1-2, reads GAGVSQSPSNKVTEKGKDVELRCDPISGHTALYWYRQSLGQGLEFLIYFQGNSAPDKSGLPSDRFSAERTGGSVSTLTIQRTQQEDSAVYLCASSLVGRDRKYGYTFGSGTRLTVV.

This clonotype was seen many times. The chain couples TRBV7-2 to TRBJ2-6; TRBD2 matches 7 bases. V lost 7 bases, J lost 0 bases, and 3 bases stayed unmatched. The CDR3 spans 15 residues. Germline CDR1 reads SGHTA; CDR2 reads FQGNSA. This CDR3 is CASTTGGSGANVLTF. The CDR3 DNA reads TGTGCCAGCACCACGGGGGGCTCTGGGGCCAACGTCCTGACTTTC.

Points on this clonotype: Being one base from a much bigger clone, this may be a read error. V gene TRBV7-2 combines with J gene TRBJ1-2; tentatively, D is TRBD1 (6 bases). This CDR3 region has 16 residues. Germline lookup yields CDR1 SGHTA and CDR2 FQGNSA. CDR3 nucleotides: TGTGCCAGCAGCTTCGTGTCAGGGGCGCATAACTATGACTACACCTTC. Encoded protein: CASSFVSGAHNYDYTF. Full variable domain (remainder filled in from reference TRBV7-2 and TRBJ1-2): GAGVSQSPSNKVTEKGKDVELRCDPISGHTALYWYRQSLGQGLEFLIYFQGNSAPDKSGLPSDRFSAERTGGSVSTLTIQRTQQEDSAVYLCASSFVSGAHNYDYTFGSGTRLTVV.

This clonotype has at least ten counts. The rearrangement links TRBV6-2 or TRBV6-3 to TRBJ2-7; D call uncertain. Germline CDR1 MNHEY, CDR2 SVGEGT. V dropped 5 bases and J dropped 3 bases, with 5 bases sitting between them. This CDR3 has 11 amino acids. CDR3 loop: CASSHDYEQYF. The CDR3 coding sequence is TGTGCCAGCAGTCACGACTACGAGCAGTACTTC.